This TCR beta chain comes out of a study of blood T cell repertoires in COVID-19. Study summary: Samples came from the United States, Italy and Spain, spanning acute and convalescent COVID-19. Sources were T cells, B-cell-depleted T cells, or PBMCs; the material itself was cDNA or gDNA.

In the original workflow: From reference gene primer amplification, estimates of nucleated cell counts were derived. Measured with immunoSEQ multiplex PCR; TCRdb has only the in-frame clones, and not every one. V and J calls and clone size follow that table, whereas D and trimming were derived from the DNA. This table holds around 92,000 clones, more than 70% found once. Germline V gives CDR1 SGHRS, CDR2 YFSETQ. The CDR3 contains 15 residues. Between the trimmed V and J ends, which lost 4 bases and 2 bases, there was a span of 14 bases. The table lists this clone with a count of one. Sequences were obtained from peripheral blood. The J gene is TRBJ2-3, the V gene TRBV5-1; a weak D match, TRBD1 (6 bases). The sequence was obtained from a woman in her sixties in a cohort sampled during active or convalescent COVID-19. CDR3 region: CASSLMGADTDTQYF. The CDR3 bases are TGCGCCAGCAGCCTGATGGGGGCGGACACAGATACGCAGTATTTT. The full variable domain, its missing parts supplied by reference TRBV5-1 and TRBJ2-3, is KAGVTQTPRYLIKTRGQQVTLSCSPISGHRSVSWYQQTPGQGLQFLFEYFSETQRNKGNFPGRFSGRQFSNSRSEMNVSTLELGDSALYLCASSLMGADTDTQYFGPGTRLTVL.